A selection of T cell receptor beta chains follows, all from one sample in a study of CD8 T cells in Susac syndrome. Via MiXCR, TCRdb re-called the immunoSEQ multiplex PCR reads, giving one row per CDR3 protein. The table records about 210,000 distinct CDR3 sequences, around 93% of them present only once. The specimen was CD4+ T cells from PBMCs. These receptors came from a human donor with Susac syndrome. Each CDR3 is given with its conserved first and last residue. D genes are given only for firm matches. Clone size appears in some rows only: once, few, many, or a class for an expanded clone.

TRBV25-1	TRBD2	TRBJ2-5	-	CASSEYGGAGETQYF	TGTGCCAGCAGTGAATACGGGGGGGCCGGTGAGACCCAGTACTTC
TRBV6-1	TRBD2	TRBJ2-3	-	CASRIRLAGGRTDTQYF	TGTGCCAGCAGAATCCGACTAGCGGGGGGGCGTACAGATACGCAGTATTTT
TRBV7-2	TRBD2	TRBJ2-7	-	CASSSPRQAGGYALYEQYF	TGTGCCAGCAGCTCTCCCCGACAAGCGGGGGGGTATGCCCTTTACGAGCAGTACTTC
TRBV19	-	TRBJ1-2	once	CASSPTAGQSYGYTF	TGTGCCAGTAGTCCTACCGCGGGACAATCCTATGGCTACACCTTC
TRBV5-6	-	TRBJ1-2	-	CASRTGIYGYTF	TGTGCCAGCAGGACTGGGATTTATGGCTACACCTTC
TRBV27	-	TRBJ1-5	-	CASSRIGGSNQPQHF	TGTGCCAGCAGCAGGATAGGGGGTAGCAATCAGCCCCAGCATTTT
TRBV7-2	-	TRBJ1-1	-	CASSFQTTGTEAFF	TGTGCCAGCAGCTTCCAAACGACCGGGACAGAAGCTTTCTTT
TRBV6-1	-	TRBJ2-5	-	CASSDGNTQYF	TGTGCCAGCAGTGATGGAAATACCCAGTACTTC
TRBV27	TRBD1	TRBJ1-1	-	CASSPYTTGYYMNTEAFF	TGTGCCAGCAGTCCATACACGACAGGGTACTACATGAACACTGAAGCTTTCTTT
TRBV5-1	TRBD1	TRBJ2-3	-	CASSLASGGFTDTQYF	TGCGCCAGCAGCTTGGCTTCAGGGGGTTTCACAGATACGCAGTATTTT
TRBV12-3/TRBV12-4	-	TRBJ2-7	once	CASSLGVEQYF	TGTGCCAGCAGTTTAGGGGTCGAGCAGTACTTC
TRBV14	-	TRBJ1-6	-	CASSQVSQESPLHF	TGTGCCAGCAGCCAAGTAAGCCAAGAATCACCCCTCCACTTT
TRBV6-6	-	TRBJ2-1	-	CASSSNSKQFF	TGTGCCAGCAGTTCCAACAGCAAGCAGTTCTTC
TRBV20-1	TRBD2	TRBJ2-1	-	CSAPAAGGFNEQFF	TGCAGTGCCCCGGCGGCGGGGGGTTTCAATGAGCAGTTCTTC
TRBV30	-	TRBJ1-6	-	CAWNRGLNSPLHF	TGTGCCTGGAATCGGGGTTTGAATTCACCCCTCCACTTT
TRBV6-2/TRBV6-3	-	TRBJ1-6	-	CASSYDNSPLHF	TGTGCCAGCAGTTACGATAATTCACCCCTCCACTTT
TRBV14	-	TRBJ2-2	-	CASSPVHANTGELFF	TGTGCCAGCAGCCCCGTACATGCGAACACCGGGGAGCTGTTTTTT
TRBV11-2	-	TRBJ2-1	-	CASSSGRWDTPYNEQFF	TGTGCCAGCAGCTCGGGCCGGTGGGACACCCCCTACAATGAGCAGTTCTTC
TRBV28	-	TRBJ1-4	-	CASSFRSREKLFF	TGTGCCAGCAGTTTTCGCTCGCGTGAAAAACTGTTTTTT
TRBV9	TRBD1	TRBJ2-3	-	CASSVGTGGTDTQYF	TGTGCCAGCAGCGTAGGGACAGGGGGAACAGATACGCAGTATTTT
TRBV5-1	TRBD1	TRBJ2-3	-	CASSQQGARTDTQYF	TGCGCCAGCAGCCAACAGGGGGCCCGCACAGATACGCAGTATTTT
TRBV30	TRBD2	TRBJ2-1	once	CAWSESSGGRYSYNEQFF	TGTGCCTGGAGTGAATCCAGCGGGGGGCGCTACTCCTACAATGAGCAGTTCTTC
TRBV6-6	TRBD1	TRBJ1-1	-	CATLTGVAEAFF	TGTGCCACTCTGACAGGGGTCGCTGAAGCTTTCTTT
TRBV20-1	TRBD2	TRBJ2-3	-	CSARDVASGVDTQYF	TGCAGTGCTAGAGATGTGGCTAGCGGGGTCGATACGCAGTATTTT
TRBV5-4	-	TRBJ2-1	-	CASSPQGMSSYNEQFF	TGTGCCAGCAGCCCGCAGGGTATGAGCTCCTACAATGAGCAGTTCTTC
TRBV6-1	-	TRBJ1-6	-	CASSDRDSPLHF	TGTGCCAGCAGTGACAGGGATTCACCCCTCCACTTT
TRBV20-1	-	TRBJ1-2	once	CSAPRDYGYTF	TGCAGTGCTCCAAGGGACTATGGCTACACCTTC
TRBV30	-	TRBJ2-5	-	CAWSGGDRGETQYF	TGTGCCTGGAGTGGGGGGGACCGCGGAGAGACCCAGTACTTC
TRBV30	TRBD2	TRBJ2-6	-	CAWSYGRSWVSGANVLTF	TGTGCCTGGAGTTACGGGAGGTCATGGGTCTCTGGGGCCAACGTCCTGACTTTC
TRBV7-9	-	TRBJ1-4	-	CASSFWTGEEKLFF	TGTGCCAGCAGCTTTTGGACCGGTGAAGAAAAACTGTTTTTT
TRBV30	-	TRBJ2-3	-	CAWSRAVLTDTQYF	TGTGCCTGGAGTAGGGCGGTGCTCACAGATACGCAGTATTTT
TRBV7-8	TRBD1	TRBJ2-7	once	CASSTGTGSSEQYF	TGTGCCAGCAGCACCGGGACAGGGAGTTCCGAGCAGTACTTC
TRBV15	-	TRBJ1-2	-	CATSSARGYTF	TGTGCCACCAGCAGTGCTAGAGGCTACACCTTC
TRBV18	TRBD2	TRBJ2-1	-	CASSPVLAGTYNEQFF	TGTGCCAGCTCACCAGTGCTAGCGGGGACCTACAATGAGCAGTTCTTC
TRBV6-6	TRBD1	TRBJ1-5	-	CASSYSGQGVDQPQHF	TGTGCCAGCAGTTACTCGGGACAGGGGGTAGATCAGCCCCAGCATTTT
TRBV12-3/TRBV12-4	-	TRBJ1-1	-	CASRPGRPNTEAFF	TGTGCCAGCAGACCGGGACGGCCGAACACTGAAGCTTTCTTT
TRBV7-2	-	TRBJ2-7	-	CASSPRPAYEQYF	TGTGCCAGCAGCCCTCGTCCTGCCTACGAGCAGTACTTC
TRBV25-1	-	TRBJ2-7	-	CASSEILGAYEQYF	TGTGCCAGCAGTGAAATCTTGGGGGCCTACGAGCAGTACTTC
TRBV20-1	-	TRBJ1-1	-	CSARVGGSMNTEAFF	TGCAGTGCTAGAGTTGGGGGCAGCATGAACACTGAAGCTTTCTTT
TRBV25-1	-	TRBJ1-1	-	CASSDAGRWNTEAFF	TGTGCCAGCAGTGATGCGGGGCGGTGGAACACTGAAGCTTTCTTT